This TCR beta chain is from a study of T-cell reconstitution after alpha-beta-depleted transplantation in children. Study-wide points: After transplant, high TCRbeta diversity at day 60 in some patients arose from surviving recipient T cells and thymic progenitors. Newly made T cells mostly supplied T-cell counts and diversity one year after transplant. In patients about two months after transplant, alpha-beta T cells reportedly arose from several hundred expanded graft clones.

The authors prepared the TCRbeta library with unique molecular identifiers. TCRdb re-called the PCR reads through MiXCR, storing one row per CDR3 protein. The sample consists of roughly 670,000 distinct CDR3 sequences, around 13% of them appearing once. V lost 0 bases, J lost 9 bases, and 16 bases lay in between. This CDR3 is 15 amino acids long. In germline, CDR1 is SGHRS, CDR2 YFSETQ. A remark on this clonotype: The antigen remains unidentified.

This receptor was taken from a girl aged 2 to 9 with congenital amegakaryocytic thrombocytopenia, due to receive a stem cell transplant. The rearrangement joins TRBV5-1 to TRBJ2-1, with D perhaps assigned TRBD1 or TRBD2 (5 bases each). The sample in question was PBMCs, obtained before TCRalphabeta/CD19-depleted stem cell transplant. CDR3 region: CASSLGGRDVPEQFF. The DNA of the CDR3 is TGCGCCAGCAGCTTGGGTGGCAGGGACGTTCCTGAGCAGTTCTTC.